Listed below are T cell receptor beta chains from one sample, sequenced in a study of blood T cell repertoires in COVID-19. Sequenced by immunoSEQ multiplex PCR; TCRdb stores in-frame clones only, minus some. Of 200,000 or so clones in the sample, roughly 86% were seen once. The material sequenced was peripheral blood. The receptors derive from a woman between 65 and 79 years old with active or convalescent COVID-19. Both conserved end residues are part of each CDR3. Each record gives: CDR3 protein, CDR3 DNA, J gene, clone size, V gene, D gene. The D gene is left open where the match is weak. Clone size, where shown, is once, few, many, or a class for clones that have expanded.

CDR3: CASSQDNPGNQPQHF
DNA: TGTGCCAGCAGCCAAGATAATCCCGGGAATCAGCCCCAGCATTTT
J: TRBJ1-5
size: -
V: TRBV4-2
D: -

CDR3: CASSQEWGTGFSFYNEQFF
DNA: TGCGCCAGCAGCCAAGAATGGGGGACAGGTTTCTCCTTTTACAATGAGCAGTTCTTC
J: TRBJ2-1
size: -
V: TRBV4-1
D: TRBD1

CDR3: CASTEQRISDTQYF
DNA: TGTGCCAGTACCGAACAGCGGATTTCAGATACGCAGTATTTT
J: TRBJ2-3
size: -
V: TRBV19
D: -

CDR3: CASSSGLAGEYGNEQFF
DNA: TGCGCCAGCAGTTCGGGACTAGCGGGAGAATATGGCAATGAGCAGTTCTTC
J: TRBJ2-1
size: -
V: TRBV10-2
D: TRBD2

CDR3: CASRRLAGGYEQYF
DNA: TGTGCCAGCAGGCGACTAGCGGGAGGCTACGAGCAGTACTTC
J: TRBJ2-7
size: -
V: TRBV27
D: TRBD2

CDR3: CAIQGQAGDEQYF
DNA: TGTGCCATCCAAGGACAGGCCGGGGACGAGCAGTACTTC
J: TRBJ2-7
size: few
V: TRBV10-3
D: TRBD1

CDR3: CASSLVRGQGGEAFF
DNA: TGTGCCAGCAGCTTAGTAAGGGGGCAAGGGGGTGAAGCTTTCTTT
J: TRBJ1-1
size: -
V: TRBV11-2
D: TRBD1

CDR3: CASSFFQGTNTGELFF
DNA: TGTGCCAGCAGCTTCTTTCAGGGGACGAACACCGGGGAGCTGTTTTTT
J: TRBJ2-2
size: -
V: TRBV7-9
D: -

CDR3: CASSPGTGYHEQFF
DNA: TGTGCCAGCAGCCCCGGGACAGGGTACCATGAGCAGTTCTTC
J: TRBJ2-1
size: once
V: TRBV2
D: TRBD1

CDR3: CASSLRALGAEAFF
DNA: TGTGCCAGCAGCTTGCGGGCCCTAGGGGCTGAAGCTTTCTTT
J: TRBJ1-1
size: few
V: TRBV5-6
D: -

CDR3: CASSTINTGELFF
DNA: TGTGCCAGCAGTACTATAAACACCGGGGAGCTGTTTTTT
J: TRBJ2-2
size: -
V: TRBV6-2/TRBV6-3
D: -

CDR3: CASFDRDYNSPLHF
DNA: TGTGCCAGTTTCGACAGGGACTATAATTCACCCCTCCACTTT
J: TRBJ1-6
size: -
V: TRBV6-5
D: TRBD1

CDR3: CASSLTGQGIFDNYGYTF
DNA: TGCGCCAGCAGCTTGACGGGACAGGGAATTTTCGATAACTATGGCTACACCTTC
J: TRBJ1-2
size: -
V: TRBV5-1
D: TRBD1